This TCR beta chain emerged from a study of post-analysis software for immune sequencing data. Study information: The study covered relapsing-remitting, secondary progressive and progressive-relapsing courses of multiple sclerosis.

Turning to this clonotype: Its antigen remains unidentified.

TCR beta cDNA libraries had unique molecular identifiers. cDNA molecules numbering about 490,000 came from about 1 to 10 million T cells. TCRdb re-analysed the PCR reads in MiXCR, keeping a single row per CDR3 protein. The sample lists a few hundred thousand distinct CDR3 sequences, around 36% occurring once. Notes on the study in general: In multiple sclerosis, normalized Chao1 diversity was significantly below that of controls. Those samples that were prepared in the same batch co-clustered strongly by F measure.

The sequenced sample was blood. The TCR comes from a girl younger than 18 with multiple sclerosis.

CDR3 loop: CASSFGTSGFQETQYF. DNA for the CDR3: TGTGCCAGCAGTTTCGGGACTAGCGGATTTCAAGAGACCCAGTACTTC. The chain carries TRBV12-3 or TRBV12-4 and TRBJ2-5; 11 bases match TRBD2. J lost 2 bases, V lost 3 bases, and 5 bases had no gene match. The length of the CDR3 is 16 residues.